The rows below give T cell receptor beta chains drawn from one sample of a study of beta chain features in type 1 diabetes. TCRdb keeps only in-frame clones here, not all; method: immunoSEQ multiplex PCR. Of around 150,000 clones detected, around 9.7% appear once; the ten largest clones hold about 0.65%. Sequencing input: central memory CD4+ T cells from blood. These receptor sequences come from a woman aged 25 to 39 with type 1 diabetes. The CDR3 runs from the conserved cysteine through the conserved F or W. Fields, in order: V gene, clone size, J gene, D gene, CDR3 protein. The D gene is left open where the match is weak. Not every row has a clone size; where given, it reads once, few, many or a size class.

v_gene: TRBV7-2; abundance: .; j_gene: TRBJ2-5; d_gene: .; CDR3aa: CASSLDQGQETQYF
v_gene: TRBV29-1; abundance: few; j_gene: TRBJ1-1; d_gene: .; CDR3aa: CSGGQLNTEAFF
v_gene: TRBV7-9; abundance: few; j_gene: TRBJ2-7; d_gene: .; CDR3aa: CASSPGYGSYEQYF
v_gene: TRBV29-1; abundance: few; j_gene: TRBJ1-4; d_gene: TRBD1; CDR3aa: CSVGGQGATNEKLFF
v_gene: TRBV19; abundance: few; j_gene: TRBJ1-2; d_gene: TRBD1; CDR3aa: CASSRITGGWGYTF
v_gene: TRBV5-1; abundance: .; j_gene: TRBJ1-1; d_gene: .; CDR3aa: CASSSAAANTEAFF
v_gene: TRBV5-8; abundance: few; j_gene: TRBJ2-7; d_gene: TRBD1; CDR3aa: CASSFGQGVYEQYF
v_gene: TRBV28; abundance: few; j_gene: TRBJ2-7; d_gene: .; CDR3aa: CASTPGDGGSQYF
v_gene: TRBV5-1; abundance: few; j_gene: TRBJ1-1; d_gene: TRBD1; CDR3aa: CASSWLGQGPEAFF
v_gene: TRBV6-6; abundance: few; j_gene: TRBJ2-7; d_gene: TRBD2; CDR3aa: CASSAGESYEQYF
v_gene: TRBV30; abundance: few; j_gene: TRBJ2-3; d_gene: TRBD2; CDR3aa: CAWSVQSGSDTQYF
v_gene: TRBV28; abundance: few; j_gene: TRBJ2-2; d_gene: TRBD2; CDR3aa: CASSSGTSDTGELFF
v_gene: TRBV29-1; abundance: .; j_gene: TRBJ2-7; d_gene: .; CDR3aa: CSVADSKQYF
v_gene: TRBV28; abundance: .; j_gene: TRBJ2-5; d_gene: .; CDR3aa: CASSLAQETQYF
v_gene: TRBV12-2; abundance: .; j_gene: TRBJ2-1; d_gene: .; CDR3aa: CASRLVWGDRGRFPFINEQFF
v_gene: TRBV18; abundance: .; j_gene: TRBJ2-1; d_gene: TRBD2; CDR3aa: CASSPLSGRATAEQFF
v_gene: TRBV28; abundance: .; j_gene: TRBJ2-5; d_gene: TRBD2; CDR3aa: CASRPGGAGVETQYF
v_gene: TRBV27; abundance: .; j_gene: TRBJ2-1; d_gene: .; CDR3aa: CASTPATAGVYNEQFF
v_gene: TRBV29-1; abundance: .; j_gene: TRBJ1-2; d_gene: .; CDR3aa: CSVSGQHYGYTF
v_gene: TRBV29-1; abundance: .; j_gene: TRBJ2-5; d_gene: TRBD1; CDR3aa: CSVMGQGGQETQYF
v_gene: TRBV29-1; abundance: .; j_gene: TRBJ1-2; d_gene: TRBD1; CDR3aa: CSVEIGDRGYSGGYTF
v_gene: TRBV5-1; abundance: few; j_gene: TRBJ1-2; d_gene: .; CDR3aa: CASSLVPSNYGYTF
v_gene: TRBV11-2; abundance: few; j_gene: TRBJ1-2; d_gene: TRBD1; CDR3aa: CASSLDHQGAYGYTF
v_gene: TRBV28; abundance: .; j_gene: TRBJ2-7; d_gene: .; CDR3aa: CASNRIAYEQYF
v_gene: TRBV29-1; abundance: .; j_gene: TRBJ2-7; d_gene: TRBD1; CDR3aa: CSVGRGTGGEQYF
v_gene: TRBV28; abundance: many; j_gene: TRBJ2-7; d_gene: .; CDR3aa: CASKPTGGKVRSYEQYF
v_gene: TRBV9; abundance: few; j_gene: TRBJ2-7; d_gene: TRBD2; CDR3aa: CASSVGGSGSYEQYF